This TCR beta chain came from a study of siplizumab effects on memory and regulatory T cells. Study-level points and caveats: With siplizumab, cumulative frequency of CD4+ memory-derived alloreactive sequences dropped significantly. No functional test confirmed suppression by proliferating siplizumab-culture Tregs. A minor share of alloreactive clones matched unstimulated subsets.

CDR1 and CDR2 (germline): MNHNS, SASEGT. The CDR3 has 13 amino acids. Trimming took off 10 bases at V and 2 bases at J, with 15 bases between the two ends. Here immunoSEQ multiplex PCR was the method, and the copy in TCRdb shows in-frame clones only, minus some. Of some 120,000 clones in the sample, about 94% are singletons; the top ten hold 1.5% to 2%. A remark on this clone: The target antigen is unknown.

The sequencing sample was made of non-Treg CD4+ T cells sorted from blood. This clonotype was sampled from a human donor in good health. The chain combines TRBV6-1 with TRBJ2-7, with D tentatively TRBD1 (5 bases). The CDR3, as DNA: TGTGCCACCCAGGGCGGCGCAACCTACGAGCAGTACTTC. Translating gives CATQGGATYEQYF.